A selection of T cell receptor beta chains follows, all from one sample in a study of blood T cell repertoires in COVID-19. Some clones are missing from TCRdb's copy, which holds only in-frame ones; the method was immunoSEQ multiplex PCR. Here the sample spans 150,000 to 200,000 clones, 76% being singletons. Sequences were obtained from PBMCs or T cells enriched from blood (not recorded which). The receptors shown here come from a woman aged 50 to 65 with acute COVID-19. Each CDR3 is given with its conserved first and last residue. The D gene is left open where the match is weak. Some rows have no size entry. The others give once, few or many, or a class for an expanded clone.

CASSQTVRAGGADTQYF | TGTGCCAGCAGCCAAACGGTCCGGGCGGGGGGAGCAGATACGCAGTATTTT | TRBD2 | TRBV3-1/TRBV3-2 | NA | TRBJ2-3
CASGSGQNLYGYTF | TGTGCCAGCGGGTCAGGGCAAAACCTCTATGGCTACACCTTC | NA | TRBV6-5 | NA | TRBJ1-2
CASTGLTF | TGTGCCAGCACCGGACTCACCTTC | NA | TRBV12-3/TRBV12-4 | NA | TRBJ1-2
CASSYSTGLSSYGYTF | TGCGCCAGCAGCTATTCGACAGGGCTTTCGTCCTATGGCTACACCTTC | TRBD1 | TRBV5-1 | few | TRBJ1-2
CASSDDRRNYGYTF | TGTGCCAGTAGCGACGACAGGCGTAACTATGGCTACACCTTC | NA | TRBV19 | NA | TRBJ1-2
CASSVDEPYSGNTIYF | TGTGCCAGCAGCGTAGATGAGCCATACTCTGGAAACACCATATATTTT | NA | TRBV9 | NA | TRBJ1-3
CASSQNYGYTF | TGTGCCAGCAGCCAGAACTATGGCTACACCTTC | NA | TRBV7-2 | NA | TRBJ1-2
CASSRGGQYGYTF | TGTGCCAGTAGTCGGGGAGGTCAATATGGCTACACCTTC | NA | TRBV19 | NA | TRBJ1-2
CATSDNSGTSGTQSSYNEQFF | TGTGCCACCAGTGACAATTCCGGGACTAGCGGGACTCAAAGCTCCTACAATGAGCAGTTCTTC | TRBD2 | TRBV24-1 | NA | TRBJ2-1
CASSLLGQLNNEQFF | TGCGCCAGCAGCCTACTAGGACAGCTTAACAATGAGCAGTTCTTC | NA | TRBV4-1 | NA | TRBJ2-1
CASSPDIWGTGQKRSSYNEQFF | TGTGCCAGCTCACCCGACATTTGGGGGACGGGACAAAAAAGGAGCTCCTACAATGAGCAGTTCTTC | NA | TRBV18 | NA | TRBJ2-1
CASSLSTTGGHGYTF | TGTGCCAGCAGCTTAAGTACGACAGGGGGCCATGGCTACACCTTC | TRBD1 | TRBV7-3 | NA | TRBJ1-2
CASSEGDTISPLHF | TGCGCCAGCAGCGAAGGGGACACTATATCACCCCTCCACTTT | NA | TRBV5-1 | NA | TRBJ1-6
CAISRQGIDQPQHF | TGTGCCATCAGTCGACAGGGGATCGATCAGCCCCAGCATTTT | TRBD1 | TRBV10-3 | NA | TRBJ1-5
CASSPRGGGDTEAFF | TGTGCCAGCAGCCCCAGAGGGGGAGGGGACACTGAAGCTTTCTTT | NA | TRBV9 | few | TRBJ1-1
CASSSLSGQGEAFF | TGCGCCAGCAGTAGCTTATCAGGGCAGGGTGAAGCTTTCTTT | NA | TRBV5-1 | once | TRBJ1-1
CAWTKGAHTEAFF | TGTGCCTGGACCAAAGGGGCTCACACTGAAGCTTTCTTT | NA | TRBV30 | few | TRBJ1-1
CASTISDTEAFF | TGTGCCAGCACCATCAGTGACACTGAAGCTTTCTTT | NA | TRBV28 | once | TRBJ1-1
CASSQVPTTGSTEAFF | TGCGCCAGCAGCCAAGTACCCACGACAGGGAGCACTGAAGCTTTCTTT | TRBD1 | TRBV4-3 | NA | TRBJ1-1
CASSLTTAPGYTF | TGTGCCAGCAGCTTAACCACAGCTCCTGGCTACACCTTC | NA | TRBV7-2 | NA | TRBJ1-2
CASTSPQGYGYTF | TGTGCCAGTACCTCACCACAGGGTTATGGCTACACCTTC | NA | TRBV19 | NA | TRBJ1-2
CASSQDFQLSTDTQYF | TGCGCCAGCAGCCAAGATTTCCAACTCAGCACAGATACGCAGTATTTT | NA | TRBV4-1 | NA | TRBJ2-3
CASSLATGPNYGYTF | TGTGCCAGCAGCTTAGCTACAGGGCCTAACTATGGCTACACCTTC | NA | TRBV7-2 | NA | TRBJ1-2
CASSDVVEERGLYEQFF | TGTGCCAGCAGTGACGTTGTGGAGGAGCGGGGGTTATATGAGCAGTTCTTC | TRBD2 | TRBV6-1 | NA | TRBJ2-1
CASRGAASNQPQHF | TGTGCCAGCAGGGGGGCAGCTAGCAATCAGCCCCAGCATTTT | NA | TRBV6-5 | NA | TRBJ1-5
CASSFGLANTDTQYF | TGTGCCAGCAGCTTCGGACTGGCAAACACAGATACGCAGTATTTT | NA | TRBV7-2 | NA | TRBJ2-3
CASSLGSEQPQHF | TGTGCCAGCAGCTTAGGGTCCGAGCAGCCCCAGCATTTT | NA | TRBV11-2 | NA | TRBJ1-5
CASSQSGGAPDTQYF | TGCGCCAGCAGCCAGAGCGGGGGGGCACCGGATACGCAGTATTTT | TRBD2 | TRBV5-1 | NA | TRBJ2-3
CASSQTYGGGTDTQYF | TGTGCCAGCAGCCAAACCTACGGGGGGGGCACAGATACGCAGTATTTT | TRBD2 | TRBV3-1/TRBV3-2 | NA | TRBJ2-3
CASSEGPGGSGYTF | TGCGCCAGCAGTGAAGGGCCGGGGGGTTCTGGCTACACCTTC | NA | TRBV10-2 | NA | TRBJ1-2
CASSIDDTRNEQFF | TGTGCCAGTAGTATAGATGATACGAGGAATGAGCAGTTCTTC | NA | TRBV19 | NA | TRBJ2-1
CASSPVRGSGLNTEAFF | TGTGCCAGCAGCCCCGTCCGGGGAAGCGGGCTGAACACTGAAGCTTTCTTT | NA | TRBV16 | NA | TRBJ1-1
CASSLGGRTNTEAFF | TGTGCCAGCAGCTTAGGAGGAAGGACAAACACTGAAGCTTTCTTT | NA | TRBV13 | few | TRBJ1-1
CATSRSLDIYTEAFF | TGTGCCACCAGCAGATCCCTCGACATTTACACTGAAGCTTTCTTT | NA | TRBV15 | few | TRBJ1-1
CASSYNRVVYTF | TGTGCCAGCAGTTATAACAGGGTGGTTTACACCTTC | NA | TRBV6-5 | NA | TRBJ1-2
CASSLATGTGAGSPLHF | TGTGCCAGCAGCTTAGCCACCGGGACAGGGGCGGGATCACCCCTCCACTTT | TRBD1 | TRBV7-6 | once | TRBJ1-6
CASRGLAGTGELFF | TGTGCCAGCAGGGGACTAGCGGGGACCGGGGAGCTGTTTTTT | TRBD2 | TRBV5-6 | few | TRBJ2-2